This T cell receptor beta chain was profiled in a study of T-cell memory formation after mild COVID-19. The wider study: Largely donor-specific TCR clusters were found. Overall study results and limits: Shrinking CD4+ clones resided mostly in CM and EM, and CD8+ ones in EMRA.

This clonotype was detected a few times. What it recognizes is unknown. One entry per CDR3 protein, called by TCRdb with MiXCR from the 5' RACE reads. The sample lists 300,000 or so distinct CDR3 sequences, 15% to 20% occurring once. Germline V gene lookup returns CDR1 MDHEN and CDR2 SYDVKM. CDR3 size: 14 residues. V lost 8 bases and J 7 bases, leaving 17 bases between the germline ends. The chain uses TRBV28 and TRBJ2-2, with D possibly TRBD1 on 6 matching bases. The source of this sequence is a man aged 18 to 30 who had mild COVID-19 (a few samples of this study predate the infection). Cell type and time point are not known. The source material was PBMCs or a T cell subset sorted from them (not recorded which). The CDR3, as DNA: TGTGCCAGCGGGGTCACAGGGTCGCACGGGGAGCTGTTTTTT. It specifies CASGVTGSHGELFF.